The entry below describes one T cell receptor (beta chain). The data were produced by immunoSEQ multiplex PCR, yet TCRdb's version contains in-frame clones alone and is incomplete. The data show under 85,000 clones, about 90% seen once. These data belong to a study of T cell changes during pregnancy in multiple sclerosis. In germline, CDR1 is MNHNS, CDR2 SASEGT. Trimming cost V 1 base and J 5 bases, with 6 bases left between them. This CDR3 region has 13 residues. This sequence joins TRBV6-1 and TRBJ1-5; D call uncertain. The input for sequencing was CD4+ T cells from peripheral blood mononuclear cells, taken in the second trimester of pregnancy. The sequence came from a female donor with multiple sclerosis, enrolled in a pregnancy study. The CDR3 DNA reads TGTGCCAGCAGTGAAGAATTCTATCAGCCCCAGCATTTT. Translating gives CASSEEFYQPQHF.